A selection of T cell receptor beta chains follows, all from one sample in a study of immune evolution from preneoplasia to lung adenocarcinoma. The protocol was immunoSEQ multiplex PCR, while the TCRdb copy is restricted to in-frame clones and leaves out a portion. Of 3,500 or so clones detected, roughly 87% appear once; the ten largest clones hold approximately 7%. Sequencing was performed on FFPE invasive lung adenocarcinoma tissue. The receptors here all came from a person between 65 and 79 years old with invasive lung adenocarcinoma. The CDR3 runs from the conserved cysteine through the conserved F or W. D genes are given only for firm matches. Rows give clone size only sometimes, using once, few, many, or a class for an expanded clone.

D	size	V	J	CDR3	DNA
TRBD1	-	TRBV18	TRBJ2-7	CASSRPGQGIVEQYF	TGTGCCAGCTCACGGCCGGGACAGGGAATTGTCGAGCAGTACTTC
-	-	TRBV10-3	TRBJ2-5	CAIRDGEETQYF	TGTGCCATCAGGGATGGAGAAGAGACCCAGTACTTC
-	few	TRBV4-1	TRBJ2-3	CASSQETGAYTQYF	TGCGCCAGCAGCCAAGAGACAGGCGCGTATACGCAGTATTTT
-	-	TRBV18	TRBJ2-7	CASSPPGPTYEQYF	TGTGCCAGCTCACCACCGGGACCAACCTACGAGCAGTACTTC
-	-	TRBV5-1	TRBJ2-3	CASSSSGLETDTQYF	TGCGCCAGCAGCTCCAGCGGTTTAGAAACAGATACGCAGTATTTT
TRBD2	-	TRBV6-5	TRBJ2-1	CASSYGGSSYNEQFF	TGTGCCAGCAGTTACGGCGGGAGCTCCTACAATGAGCAGTTCTTC
-	-	TRBV19	TRBJ2-1	CASSMEVGNEQFF	TGTGCCAGTAGTATGGAGGTAGGAAATGAGCAGTTCTTC
-	-	TRBV7-3	TRBJ2-1	CASSFSEGEQFF	TGTGCCAGCAGCTTTTCAGAGGGTGAGCAGTTCTTC
-	-	TRBV27	TRBJ2-7	CASSPRGGSLPYEQYF	TGTGCCAGCAGTCCCCGTGGAGGGTCCCTCCCCTACGAGCAGTACTTC
-	-	TRBV5-4	TRBJ2-5	CASSLSLALQETQYF	TGTGCCAGCAGCTTGAGTCTAGCCCTCCAAGAGACCCAGTACTTC
TRBD2	once	TRBV2	TRBJ2-5	CASSEARAGGRKTQYF	TGTGCCAGCAGTGAAGCGAGGGCGGGAGGGCGGAAGACCCAGTACTTC
TRBD2	-	TRBV11-2	TRBJ2-1	CASSLVGAGAEQFF	TGTGCCAGCAGCTTAGTTGGAGCGGGAGCGGAGCAGTTCTTC
-	few	TRBV12-5	TRBJ1-1	CAGGTGMNTEAFF	TGTGCTGGGGGGACGGGGATGAACACTGAAGCTTTCTTT
TRBD2	-	TRBV14	TRBJ2-4	CASSQEPRTSGRAVSKNIQYF	TGTGCCAGCAGCCAGGAACCTCGGACTAGCGGGAGGGCCGTATCCAAAAACATTCAGTACTTC
-	-	TRBV11-3	TRBJ2-1	CASSLVGSYWEVYEQFF	TGTGCCAGCAGCTTAGTAGGGTCTTACTGGGAGGTCTATGAGCAGTTCTTC
-	-	TRBV6-6	TRBJ2-5	CASSGVSETQYF	TGTGCCAGCAGCGGGGTTTCAGAGACCCAGTACTTC
TRBD1	few	TRBV7-6	TRBJ2-5	CASSLDQGQGGETQYF	TGTGCCAGCAGCTTAGATCAGGGACAGGGTGGAGAGACCCAGTACTTC
-	-	TRBV28	TRBJ2-7	CASSPGTDYEQYF	TGTGCCAGCAGTCCCGGGACGGACTACGAGCAGTACTTC
TRBD2	-	TRBV6-1	TRBJ2-3	CASSVSSGGKADTQYF	TGTGCCAGCAGTGTTTCTAGCGGGGGGAAAGCAGATACGCAGTATTTT
-	few	TRBV30	TRBJ1-4	CAWRRELGEKLFF	TGTGCCTGGAGGAGGGAGCTAGGAGAAAAACTGTTTTTT
-	-	TRBV11-3	TRBJ2-3	CASSPNTDTQYF	TGTGCCAGCAGCCCGAATACAGATACGCAGTATTTT
TRBD1	few	TRBV5-6	TRBJ1-2	CASGGTGGVERYGYTF	TGTGCCAGCGGAGGGACAGGGGGAGTAGAACGCTATGGCTACACCTTC
TRBD1	-	TRBV11-2	TRBJ2-2	CASSEGTANTGELFF	TGTGCCAGCAGCGAAGGGACAGCGAACACCGGGGAGCTGTTTTTT
TRBD2	once	TRBV19	TRBJ2-3	CASSRELAGLSTDTQYF	TGTGCCAGTAGTAGGGAACTAGCGGGCCTAAGCACAGATACGCAGTATTTT
TRBD1	-	TRBV6-6	TRBJ1-2	CASSYSDRGSWGYTF	TGTGCCAGCAGTTACTCGGACAGGGGGTCGTGGGGCTACACCTTC
TRBD1	few	TRBV7-8	TRBJ1-2	CASSLRDSHYGYTF	TGTGCCAGCAGCCTCCGGGACAGCCACTATGGCTACACCTTC
-	-	TRBV4-3	TRBJ2-6	CASSGSTSQSRANVLTF	TGCGCCAGCAGCGGGTCCACGTCACAAAGTCGGGCCAACGTCCTGACTTTC
TRBD2	-	TRBV28	TRBJ2-3	CASSPGGRVTDTQYF	TGTGCCAGCAGCCCCGGAGGGAGGGTGACAGATACGCAGTATTTT
-	-	TRBV6-5	TRBJ2-2	CASSYFDRNTGELFF	TGTGCCAGCAGTTACTTCGACCGTAACACCGGGGAGCTGTTTTTT
-	-	TRBV19	TRBJ1-5	CASRSAGRRQPQHF	TGTGCCAGTAGGAGCGCAGGGAGACGTCAGCCCCAGCATTTT
TRBD2	-	TRBV2	TRBJ2-5	CASSDSLAGGETQYF	TGTGCCAGCAGTGATAGCCTAGCGGGAGGAGAGACCCAGTACTTC
TRBD1	few	TRBV27	TRBJ2-7	CASSWPGQGLKEQYF	TGTGCCAGCAGTTGGCCGGGACAGGGGCTTAAGGAGCAGTACTTC
-	-	TRBV19	TRBJ1-3	CASIRTSGNTIYF	TGTGCCAGTATAAGAACCTCTGGAAACACCATATATTTT
-	-	TRBV10-3	TRBJ2-6	CAIRSGASGANVLTF	TGTGCCATCAGGTCAGGGGCATCTGGGGCCAACGTCCTGACTTTC
-	-	TRBV5-1	TRBJ2-7	CASSLGPGPSYEQYF	TGCGCCAGCAGCTTGGGACCGGGACCATCCTACGAGCAGTACTTC
-	few	TRBV14	TRBJ2-5	CASSPGLYYQETQYF	TGTGCCAGCAGCCCCGGACTATATTACCAAGAGACCCAGTACTTC
-	-	TRBV11-2	TRBJ2-5	CASCPGVQETQYF	TGTGCCAGTTGCCCGGGTGTACAAGAGACCCAGTACTTC
-	-	TRBV11-1	TRBJ2-6	CASSLGINSGANVLTF	TGTGCCAGCAGCTTAGGCATCAACTCTGGGGCCAACGTCCTGACTTTC
-	-	TRBV7-9	TRBJ2-5	CASSARAGGGFLETQYF	TGTGCCAGCAGCGCAAGGGCAGGAGGGGGATTTCTAGAGACCCAGTACTTC
-	-	TRBV7-9	TRBJ1-1	CASRSMDTEAFF	TGTGCCAGCCGGAGCATGGACACTGAAGCTTTCTTT
TRBD2	once	TRBV10-1	TRBJ2-1	CGREGSYNEQFF	TGCGGCAGGGAGGGATCCTACAATGAGCAGTTCTTC
TRBD2	-	TRBV18	TRBJ2-3	CASSPTLAGGTGPDTQYF	TGTGCCAGCTCACCAACCCTAGCGGGAGGAACGGGCCCAGATACGCAGTATTTT
TRBD2	-	TRBV5-6	TRBJ2-7	CASSLDRGRAVEQYF	TGTGCCAGCAGCTTGGATCGCGGGAGGGCTGTCGAGCAGTACTTC
-	few	TRBV7-8	TRBJ2-1	CASSLASSSSYNEQFF	TGTGCCAGCAGCTTAGCGTCTTCGAGCTCCTACAATGAGCAGTTCTTC
-	once	TRBV7-9	TRBJ2-7	CASSLTDYEQYF	TGTGCCAGCAGCTTGACAGACTACGAGCAGTACTTC
-	-	TRBV5-1	TRBJ2-1	CASSLAEAAGPYNEQFF	TGCGCCAGCAGCTTGGCCGAGGCGGCAGGGCCCTACAATGAGCAGTTCTTC
-	few	TRBV2	TRBJ2-7	CASSHRQASYEQYF	TGTGCCAGCAGTCACCGACAGGCGAGCTACGAGCAGTACTTC
-	-	TRBV5-6	TRBJ2-5	CASSTGPQQYF	TGTGCCAGCAGCACGGGACCCCAGCAGTACTTC
TRBD1	-	TRBV5-6	TRBJ2-6	CASSRTGTGANVLTF	TGTGCCAGCAGCCGGACAGGGACTGGGGCCAACGTCCTGACTTTC
-	-	TRBV2	TRBJ1-5	CASSGQRSNQPQHF	TGTGCCAGCAGTGGGCAGCGTTCCAATCAGCCCCAGCATTTT
TRBD1	-	TRBV10-2	TRBJ1-1	CASSEDRGLGEAFF	TGCGCCAGCAGTGAGGACAGGGGGCTGGGTGAAGCTTTCTTT
-	few	TRBV15	TRBJ1-5	CATSRAGVNQPQHF	TGTGCCACCAGCAGAGCAGGGGTAAATCAGCCCCAGCATTTT
TRBD1	-	TRBV19	TRBJ2-5	CASSPDWTGYLETQYF	TGTGCCAGTAGTCCGGACTGGACAGGGTATCTGGAGACCCAGTACTTC
-	-	TRBV30	TRBJ1-3	CAWGLSGNTIYF	TGTGCCTGGGGCCTCTCTGGAAACACCATATATTTT
TRBD2	-	TRBV2	TRBJ2-2	CASSGGGLAHTGELFF	TGTGCCAGCAGCGGAGGAGGACTAGCTCATACCGGGGAGCTGTTTTTT
TRBD1	-	TRBV5-5	TRBJ2-2	CASTPGQGFTGELFF	TGTGCCAGCACTCCGGGACAGGGTTTCACCGGGGAGCTGTTTTTT
-	-	TRBV7-2	TRBJ2-2	CASSLARTRLLGELFF	TGTGCCAGCAGCTTAGCGCGCACTCGCTTGTTGGGGGAGCTGTTTTTT